The 8 T cell receptor beta chains below all came from one sample that was sequenced in a study of blood T cell repertoires in COVID-19. Sequencing used immunoSEQ multiplex PCR; TCRdb keeps in-frame clones, though not all of them. There are 210,000 or so clones in the sample; 65% to 90% occur only once, and 8% to 9% lies in the top ten. Sequenced sample: PBMCs or T cells enriched from blood (not recorded which). The receptors were sampled from a woman aged 45-65 years with acute COVID-19.

V is TRBV30 and J is TRBJ1-2; D perhaps matches TRBD1 (6 bases). The germline CDR1 and CDR2 sequences are GTSNPN and SVGIG (reference sequence). The V end lost 3 bases, the J end lost 4 bases, and 15 bases lay between the germline ends. The CDR3 is 14 amino acids. The CDR3 protein is CAWRPAGAGYGYTF. As DNA, the CDR3 is TGTGCCTGGAGGCCGGCAGGGGCGGGCTATGGCTACACCTTC.

There are a few counts of this clone. The chain combines TRBV19 with TRBJ1-6, with D maybe TRBD1 (6 bases). The V end was cut by 9 bases, the J end by 7 bases, with 13 bases between. The CDR3 consists of 13 residues. CDR1 is LNHDA and CDR2 is SQIVND in the germline V gene (reference sequence). CDR3 loop: CASGQNTNSPLHF. The CDR3 coding sequence is TGTGCCAGCGGACAGAACACCAATTCACCCCTCCACTTT.

J is TRBJ1-2 and V is TRBV12-3 or TRBV12-4, with D unclear. This CDR3 region has 12 residues. V gave up 6 bases and J gave up 7 bases, with 12 bases separating them. CDR3 loop: CASRTQTGGYTF. The CDR3 region has the DNA TGTGCCAGCAGGACTCAGACGGGTGGCTACACCTTC.

This chain links TRBV5-6 with TRBJ1-6; 7 bases are shared with TRBD1. The V gene end was trimmed by 4 bases and the J gene end by 6 bases; junction bases not matched to a gene: 4. The CDR3 has 14 residues. The V gene's germline CDR1 is SGHDT and CDR2 YYEEEE. In DNA form, the CDR3 reads TGTGCCAGCAGCCCGAACAGGGGTAATTCACCCCTCCACTTT. Translated, it gives CASSPNRGNSPLHF.

In its sample, this clone was seen once. The rearrangement joins TRBV4-3 to TRBJ1-1; no reliable D call. The CDR3 runs to 12 residues. The V end lost 1 base, the J end lost 11 bases, and 11 bases lay between the germline ends. Germline values: CDR1 LGHNA, CDR2 YSLEER. CDR3 nucleotide sequence: TGCGCCAGCAGCCAAGGAAACGCCCAGGCTTTCTTT. The encoded protein is CASSQGNAQAFF.

The gene calls are TRBV30 and TRBJ1-2; the D is unclear. Between the trimmed V and J ends, which lost 5 bases and 6 bases, there was a span of 16 bases. Germline CDR1 and CDR2: GTSNPN and SVGIG (reference sequence). CDR3 length equals 13 residues. In DNA, the CDR3 is TGTGCCTGGTTGTCCCTTCGCGGGAATGGCTACACCTTC. As protein: CAWLSLRGNGYTF.

The rearrangement links TRBV7-2 to TRBJ2-5; 9 bases are shared with TRBD2. V was clipped by 1 base and J by 5 bases; unmatched bases: 8. Germline values: CDR1 SGHTA, CDR2 FQGNSA. This CDR3 region has 16 residues. The CDR3 sequence is CASSLVPSGGRETQYF. The DNA of the CDR3 is TGTGCCAGCAGCTTAGTACCAAGCGGGGGGCGGGAGACCCAGTACTTC.

This chain connects TRBV27 to TRBJ2-7; unclear D gene. The CDR3 spans 13 residues. CDR1 is MNHEY, CDR2 SMNVEV, per germline (reference sequence). Trimming left V 5 bases short and J 2 bases short, with 10 bases between. CDR3 region: CASSKTPTYEQYF. The CDR3 DNA sequence: TGTGCCAGCAGTAAAACTCCAACCTACGAGCAGTACTTC.